These 23 T cell receptor beta chains were sequenced from one sample in a study of T cell clonotyping in hematopoietic cell transplantation. The protocol was immunoSEQ multiplex PCR, while the TCRdb copy is restricted to in-frame clones and leaves out a portion. This table holds some 9,300 clones, about 75% found once. Sequences were derived from PBMCs, sampled 180 days after allogeneic stem cell transplant. The receptors here all came from a male patient aged 35 to 55 who had an allogeneic stem cell transplant from a related donor, so the T cells may come from the graft donor. Some clones in this sample may be carry-over from other donors' samples.

The V call is TRBV5-6, the J call TRBJ1-5; possibly TRBD1 for D (6 bases). The CDR3 consists of 14 residues. With 1 base removed from V and 7 bases from J, the gap between germline ends came to 12 bases. CDR1 SGHDT and CDR2 YYEEEE come from the germline V gene. As DNA, the CDR3 is TGTGCCAGCAGCTTGTACAGGGTAGGGCAGCCCCAGCATTTT. Translated, it gives CASSLYRVGQPQHF.

The rearrangement uses TRBV28 and TRBJ1-2; D remains ambiguous. CDR1 MDHEN and CDR2 SYDVKM come from the germline V gene. The ends were cut back, 5 bases at V and 3 bases at J, with 19 bases in the middle. The CDR3 is 16 residues long. The CDR3 DNA is TGTGCCAGCAGTGAAACACAAGGAGGGCCCTACTATGGCTACACCTTC. The encoded protein is CASSETQGGPYYGYTF.

The chain uses TRBV10-3 and TRBJ2-2; maybe TRBD1 (6 bases). V dropped 7 bases and J dropped 3 bases, with 15 bases sitting between them. CDR3 size: 15 residues. Germline CDR1 and CDR2: ENHRY and SYGVKD. The CDR3: CAIMRGGADTGELFF. CDR3 DNA sequence: TGTGCCATCATGCGTGGGGGCGCGGACACCGGGGAGCTGTTTTTT.

CDR3 protein: CAWETWRGSSYEQYF. The DNA of the CDR3 is TGTGCCTGGGAGACCTGGCGTGGGTCCAGCTACGAGCAGTACTTC. The chain is built from TRBV30 and TRBJ2-7; no reliable D call. This CDR3 is 15 amino acids long. Germline V lookup: CDR1 GTSNPN, CDR2 SVGIG (reference sequence). Trimming left V 5 bases short and J 3 bases short, with 20 bases between.

The V gene is TRBV7-2, the J gene TRBJ1-2; 10 bases are shared with TRBD1. Germline V gene sequence: CDR1 SGHTA, CDR2 FQGNSA. J was trimmed by 2 bases and V by 0 bases; bases with no gene match: 9. The CDR3 covers 18 residues. CDR3 in amino acids: CASSLAGHWTGGNYGYTF. CDR3 sequence (DNA): TGTGCCAGCAGCTTAGCGGGCCATTGGACAGGGGGGAACTATGGCTACACCTTC.

This clone was picked up a small number of times. CDR3 in amino acids: CASRGLAGGTSTDTQYF. As DNA, the CDR3 is TGTGCCAGCAGAGGACTAGCGGGGGGCACTAGCACAGATACGCAGTATTTT. This rearrangement joins TRBV2 to TRBJ2-3; TRBD2 aligns across 14 bases. The CDR3 consists of 17 residues. Germline V lookup: CDR1 SNHLY, CDR2 FYNNEI. The V and J ends lost 6 bases and 0 bases, in that order; junction bases with no gene match: 5.

The chain employs TRBV4-3 and TRBJ1-2; D is unclear. Trimming took 4 bases from V and 1 from J, leaving 13 bases between them. The V gene's germline CDR1 is LGHNA and CDR2 YSLEER. CDR3 length: 15 amino acids. The CDR3 nucleotides read TGCGCCAGCAGCCTCCAGCAAGGAGTTAACTATGGCTACACCTTC. Protein sequence: CASSLQQGVNYGYTF.

The chain employs TRBV27 and TRBJ2-1, with 14 bases matching TRBD2. The CDR3 is 14 residues long. Germline assignment: CDR1 MNHEY and CDR2 SMNVEV (reference sequence). Trimming removed 6 bases from V and 9 bases from J; junction bases left unmatched: 4. CDR3 region: CASSRLAGGLEQFF. CDR3 sequence (DNA): TGTGCCAGCAGCCGACTAGCGGGGGGGCTTGAGCAGTTCTTC.

The J gene is TRBJ1-1, the V gene TRBV19; D not certain. Germline V lookup: CDR1 LNHDA, CDR2 SQIVND (reference sequence). The V end was cut by 2 bases, the J end by 6 bases, with 4 bases between. The CDR3 consists of 11 residues. CDR3 protein: CASSIFAEAFF. CDR3 coding DNA: TGTGCCAGTAGTATATTTGCTGAAGCTTTCTTT.

V usage is TRBV9 and J usage is TRBJ2-5; 12 bases fit TRBD1. Germline loops: CDR1 SGDLS, CDR2 YYNGEE. J lost 5 bases, V lost 3 bases, and 8 bases had no gene match. This CDR3 comprises 16 residues. The CDR3: CASSAGTGGRWETQYF. CDR3 nucleotides: TGTGCCAGCAGCGCCGGGACAGGGGGCCGGTGGGAGACCCAGTACTTC.

The chain couples TRBV28 to TRBJ1-6; no clear D gene. This CDR3 comprises 12 residues. V lost 3 bases and J lost 8, with 5 bases in between. CDR1 and CDR2 from the germline V gene are MDHEN and SYDVKM. The CDR3 here is CASSLTYSPLHF. The CDR3 coding sequence is TGTGCCAGCAGTTTGACCTATTCACCCCTCCACTTT.

This clone has a single count. The chain has TRBV18 and TRBJ1-2; possible D gene TRBD1, 6 bases. In germline, CDR1 is KGHSH, CDR2 LQKENI. This CDR3 has 14 residues. The V gene lost 3 bases and the J gene lost 4 bases, with 12 bases spanning the gap. The CDR3 DNA sequence: TGTGCCAGCTCACCCCGGACAGAAAGCTATGGCTACACCTTC. Its translation is CASSPRTESYGYTF.

The chain recombines TRBV27 with TRBJ2-2; D gene ambiguous. Germline V gene data show CDR1 as MNHEY and CDR2 as SMNVEV (reference sequence). The CDR3 is made up of 13 amino acids. V lost 4 bases and J 2 bases, leaving 5 bases between the germline ends. The CDR3, as DNA: TGTGCCAGCAGTTGGCTTAACACCGGGGAGCTGTTTTTT. It codes for CASSWLNTGELFF.

This chain connects TRBV5-4 to TRBJ2-3; unclear D gene. Between the trimmed V and J ends, which lost 4 bases and 2 bases, there was a span of 5 bases. The CDR3 has 12 amino acids. The germline V gene encodes CDR1 SGHNT and CDR2 YYREEE (reference sequence). CDR3 DNA sequence: TGTGCCAGCAGCCCCTCCACAGATACGCAGTATTTT. Protein product: CASSPSTDTQYF.

The chain joins TRBV4-3 to TRBJ2-3; D uncertain. With 0 bases removed from V and 1 base from J, the gap between germline ends came to 20 bases. The CDR3 runs 19 residues. The germline V gene encodes CDR1 LGHNA and CDR2 YSLEER. CDR3 nucleotide sequence: TGCGCCAGCAGCCAAGATCCATGGGGTAGAAGGGTTCGCACAGATACGCAGTATTTT. Translated: CASSQDPWGRRVRTDTQYF.

The chain joins TRBV5-1 to TRBJ1-1, with no clear D. The CDR3 is made up of 14 amino acids. Trimming left V 4 bases short and J 3 bases short, with 13 bases between. Germline assignment: CDR1 SGHRS and CDR2 YFSETQ. DNA of the CDR3: TGCGCCAGCAGCGAGCAGGTGGCGTACACTGAAGCTTTCTTT. Translation gives CASSEQVAYTEAFF.

The chain uses TRBV2 and TRBJ2-7, with D maybe TRBD1 (5 bases). The germline V and J ends were trimmed by 2 bases and 5 bases, with 16 bases remaining between them. CDR3 length equals 15 residues. Germline V gives CDR1 SNHLY, CDR2 FYNNEI. The chain's CDR3 is CASSEFFRPRDEQYF. The CDR3 DNA follows: TGTGCCAGCAGTGAATTTTTCAGGCCCAGGGACGAGCAGTACTTC.

The CDR3, as DNA: TGCGCCAGCAGCTTGGTTCCAGGGGCTAATCAGCCCCAGCATTTT. Its protein is CASSLVPGANQPQHF. The chain uses TRBV5-1 and TRBJ1-5; D possibly corresponds to TRBD1 (6 bases). CDR1 and CDR2 (germline): SGHRS, YFSETQ. The V gene lost 0 bases and the J gene lost 4 bases, with 11 bases spanning the gap. CDR3 length: 15 amino acids.

The rearrangement links TRBV4-1 to TRBJ1-1; D possibly corresponds to TRBD1 (5 bases). CDR3 size: 15 residues. Deletions cut 3 bases from V and 3 bases from J, with 14 bases between. The germline CDR1 and CDR2 sequences are MGHRA and YSYEKL. CDR3 sequence: CASSHQWGGDTEAFF. In nucleotides, the CDR3 is TGCGCCAGCAGCCATCAATGGGGGGGAGACACTGAAGCTTTCTTT.

The genes are TRBV9 and TRBJ2-7; D possibly uses TRBD1 or TRBD2 (6 bases each). The germline V and J ends were trimmed by 6 bases and 4 bases, with 17 bases remaining between them. CDR1 and CDR2 (germline): SGDLS, YYNGEE. CDR3 length equals 14 residues. CDR3 in DNA: TGTGCCAGCAACCGGAGGGGGGAGGATTACGAGCAGTACTTC. Protein: CASNRRGEDYEQYF.

The V gene is TRBV7-8, the J gene TRBJ1-4; D perhaps matches TRBD1 (6 bases). CDR1 is SGHVS and CDR2 is FQNEAQ in the germline V gene. V was trimmed by 1 base and J by 11 bases, leaving 17 bases between them. The CDR3 has 15 residues. The CDR3 spells CASSLDPGRGEKLFF. CDR3 coding DNA: TGTGCCAGCAGCTTAGATCCAGGGAGGGGGGAGAAACTGTTTTTT.

This clone was counted once. The chain is built from TRBV28 and TRBJ2-5, with D possibly being TRBD2 (5 bases). The CDR3 has 15 amino acids. The germline V gene has CDR1 MDHEN and CDR2 SYDVKM. The V end lost 4 bases, the J end lost 2 bases, and 14 bases lay between the germline ends. The CDR3 reads CASSSRTPSQETQYF. DNA for the CDR3: TGTGCCAGCAGTTCCAGGACTCCATCTCAAGAGACCCAGTACTTC.

The chain couples TRBV27 to TRBJ1-1; no clear D gene. The V and J ends lost 6 bases and 1 base respectively, with 9 bases between them. Germline V gene lookup returns CDR1 MNHEY and CDR2 SMNVEV (reference sequence). CDR3 length: 13 amino acids. In DNA, the CDR3 is TGTGCCAGCAGCATGATTCCGAACACTGAAGCTTTCTTT. This translates into CASSMIPNTEAFF.